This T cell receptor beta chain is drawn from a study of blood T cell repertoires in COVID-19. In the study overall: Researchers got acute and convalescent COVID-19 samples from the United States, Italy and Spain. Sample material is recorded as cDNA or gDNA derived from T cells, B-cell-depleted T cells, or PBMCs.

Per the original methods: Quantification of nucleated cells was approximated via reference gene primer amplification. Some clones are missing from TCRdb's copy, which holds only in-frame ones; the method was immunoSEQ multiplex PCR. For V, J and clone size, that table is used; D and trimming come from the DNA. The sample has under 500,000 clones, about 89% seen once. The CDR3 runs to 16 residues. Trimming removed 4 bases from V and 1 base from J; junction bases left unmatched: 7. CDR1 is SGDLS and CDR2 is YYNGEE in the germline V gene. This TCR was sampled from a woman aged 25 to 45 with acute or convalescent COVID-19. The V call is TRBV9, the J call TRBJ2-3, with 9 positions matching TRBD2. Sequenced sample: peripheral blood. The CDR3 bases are TGTGCCAGCAGCTCCTGGGGCGGGGGGGGCACAGATACGCAGTATTTT. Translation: CASSSWGGGGTDTQYF.